This entry features one T cell receptor (beta chain) sequence. The antigen remains undetermined. Using its own MiXCR run on the PCR reads, TCRdb lists one record per CDR3 protein. The repertoire includes approximately 680,000 distinct CDR3 sequences, roughly 25% of them detected once, and about 0.81% sits in the top ten. Naive CD8 T cells were FACS-sorted by CD8+CD4-CCR7+CD45RA+ markers. The data originate from a study of molecular identifiers for immune sequencing clone quantification. Study-wide results and limits: Naive cells had under 1% of molecules in clones above 20 RNA copies, effectors over 99%. Should identical TCR molecules share a barcode, the sizes of highly expanded clones could be underestimated. Detectable among about a million naive cells, according to reports, was Jurkat TCR RNA spiked in from one cell.

The sequence came from a human donor in good health. Some libraries in this study had Jurkat cell RNA spiked in. Material for sequencing was naive CD8+ T cells from blood, with Jurkat cell RNA spiked in. Documented subset: FACS-sorted CD8+CD4-CCR7+CD45RA+ naive T cells.

The DNA for the CDR3 is TGTGCCAGCAGTTTGTTCAGCTCCTACGAGCAGTACTTC. Its translation: CASSLFSSYEQYF. This sequence joins TRBV6-6 and TRBJ2-7, with no clear D. CDR1 and CDR2 from the germline V gene are MNHNY and SVGAGI (reference sequence). Trimming stripped 4 bases from V and 0 bases from J, with 7 bases between. This CDR3 is 13 amino acids long.